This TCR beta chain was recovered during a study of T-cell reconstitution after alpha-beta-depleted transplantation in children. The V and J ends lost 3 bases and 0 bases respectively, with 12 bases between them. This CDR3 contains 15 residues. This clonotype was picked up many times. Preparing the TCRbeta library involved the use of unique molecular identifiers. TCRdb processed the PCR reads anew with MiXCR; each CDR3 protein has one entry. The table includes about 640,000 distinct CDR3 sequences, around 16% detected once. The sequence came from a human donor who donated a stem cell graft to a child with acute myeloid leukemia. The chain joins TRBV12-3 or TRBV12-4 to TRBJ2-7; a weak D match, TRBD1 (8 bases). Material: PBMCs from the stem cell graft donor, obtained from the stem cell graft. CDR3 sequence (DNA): TGTGCCAGCAGTTTGACAGGGGAGGGCTCCTACGAGCAGTACTTC. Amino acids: CASSLTGEGSYEQYF.